Given below is one TCR beta chain in context. What it recognizes is unknown. Sequenced by immunoSEQ multiplex PCR; TCRdb stores in-frame clones only, minus some. Here the sample spans around 29,000 clones, roughly 85% being singletons. The record originates from a study of graft-versus-host responses after intestinal transplantation. Study summary: Recipients were all induced with anti-thymocyte globulin, then given tacrolimus and steroids for two to three years.

The CDR3 runs to 15 residues. Germline-derived CDR1 and CDR2 are SGHTA and FQGNSA. V lost 5 bases to trimming and J lost 1 base, with 9 bases between them. Study-wide points: Peak circulating GvH clone levels tracked with early post-transplant HvG declines.

The chain uses TRBV7-2 and TRBJ2-6; no clear D gene. The clonotype was recovered from a human patient who received an intestinal transplant, so some T cells may come from the graft donor. The specimen comprised PBMCs, sampled about 430 days after intestinal transplantation. Here the CDR3 reads CASSRAVSGANVLTF. The CDR3 DNA sequence: TGTGCCAGCAGCCGGGCGGTGTCTGGGGCCAACGTCCTGACTTTC.